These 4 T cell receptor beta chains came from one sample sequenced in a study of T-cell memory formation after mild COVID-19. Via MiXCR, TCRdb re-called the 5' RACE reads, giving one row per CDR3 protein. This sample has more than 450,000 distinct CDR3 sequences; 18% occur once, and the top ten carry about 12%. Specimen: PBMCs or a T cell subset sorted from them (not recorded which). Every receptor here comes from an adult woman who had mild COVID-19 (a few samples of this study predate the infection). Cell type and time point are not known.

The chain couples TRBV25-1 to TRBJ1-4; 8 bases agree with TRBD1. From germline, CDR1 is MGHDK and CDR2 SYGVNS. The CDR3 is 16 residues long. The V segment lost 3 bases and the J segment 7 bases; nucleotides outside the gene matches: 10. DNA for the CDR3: TGTGCCAGCAGTGATGGACGGACAGGGATAAGTGAAAAACTGTTTTTT. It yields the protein CASSDGRTGISEKLFF.

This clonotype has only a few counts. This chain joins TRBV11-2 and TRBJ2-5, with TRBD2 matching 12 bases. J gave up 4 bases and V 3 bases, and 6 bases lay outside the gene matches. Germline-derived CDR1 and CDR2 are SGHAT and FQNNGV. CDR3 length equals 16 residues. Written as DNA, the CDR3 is TGTGCCAGCAGCTTGCCTAGCGGGGGGGCCGGAGAGACCCAGTACTTC. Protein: CASSLPSGGAGETQYF.

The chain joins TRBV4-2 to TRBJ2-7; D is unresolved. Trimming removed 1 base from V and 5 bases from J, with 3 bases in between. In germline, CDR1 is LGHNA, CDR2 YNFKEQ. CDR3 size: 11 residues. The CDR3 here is CASSQANEQYF. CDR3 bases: TGTGCCAGCAGCCAAGCGAACGAGCAGTACTTC.

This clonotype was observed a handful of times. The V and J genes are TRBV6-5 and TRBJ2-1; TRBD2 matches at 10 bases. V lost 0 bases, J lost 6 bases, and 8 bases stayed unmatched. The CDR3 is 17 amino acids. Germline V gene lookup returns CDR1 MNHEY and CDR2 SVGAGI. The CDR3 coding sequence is TGTGCCAGCAGTTACTCGGGGCTAGCGGGAGCCTTCAATGAGCAGTTCTTC. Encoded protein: CASSYSGLAGAFNEQFF.